The source of this TCR beta chain is a study of naive and memory T cell subsets. Findings of the study overall: In CD4 and CD8 cells, diversity dropped from naive through EMRA.

Comment on this clonotype: Its matching antigen is unknown.

The beta constant-region primer was an equimolar mix of two oligonucleotides covering TRBC1 and TRBC2. A 12-nucleotide UMI and the SP2 primer were added to the cDNA 3' end by oligonucleotide ligation. TCRdb re-called the UMI-ligation and nested PCR reads through MiXCR, storing one row per CDR3 protein. The table includes roughly 140,000 distinct CDR3 sequences, about 17% detected once. The J segment lost 2 bases and the V segment lost 3 bases, leaving 5 bases of the junction unmatched. Per the germline V gene, CDR1 is WSHSY and CDR2 is SAAADI. The length of the CDR3 is 16 residues. CD4+ T cell IFNgamma after overnight CMV lysate exposure gave donor CMV status.

The genes are TRBV10-2 and TRBJ2-2, with TRBD1 matching 8 bases. The clonotype was recovered from a human donor in good health. Specimen: naive CD4+ T cells from blood. The CDR3 DNA is TGCGCCAGCAGTGATACAGGGGGGTCAAACACCGGGGAGCTGTTTTTT. This gives the protein CASSDTGGSNTGELFF.